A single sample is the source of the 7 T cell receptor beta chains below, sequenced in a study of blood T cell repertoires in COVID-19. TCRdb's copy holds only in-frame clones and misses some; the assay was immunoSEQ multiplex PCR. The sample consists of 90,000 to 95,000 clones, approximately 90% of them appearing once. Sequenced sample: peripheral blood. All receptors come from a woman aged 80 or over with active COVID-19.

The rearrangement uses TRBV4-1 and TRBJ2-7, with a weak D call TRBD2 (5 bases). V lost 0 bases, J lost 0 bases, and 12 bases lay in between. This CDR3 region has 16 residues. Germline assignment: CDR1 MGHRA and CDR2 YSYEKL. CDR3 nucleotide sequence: TGCGCCAGCAGCCAAGATTTTCCGGGATCCTCCTACGAGCAGTACTTC. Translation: CASSQDFPGSSYEQYF.

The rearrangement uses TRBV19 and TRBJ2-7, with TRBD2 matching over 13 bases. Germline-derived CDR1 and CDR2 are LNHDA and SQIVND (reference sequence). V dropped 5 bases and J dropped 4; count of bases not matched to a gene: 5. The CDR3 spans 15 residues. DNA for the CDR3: TGTGCCAGTAGTCCCTGGACTAGCGGGAGATACGAGCAGTACTTC. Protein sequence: CASSPWTSGRYEQYF.

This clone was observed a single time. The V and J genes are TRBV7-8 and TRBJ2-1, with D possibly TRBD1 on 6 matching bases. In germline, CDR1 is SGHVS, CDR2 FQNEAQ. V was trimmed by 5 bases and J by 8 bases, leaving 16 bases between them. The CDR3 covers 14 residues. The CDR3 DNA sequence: TGTGCCAGCAGCCACCGGGACATAGAGGATGAGCAGTTCTTC. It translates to CASSHRDIEDEQFF.

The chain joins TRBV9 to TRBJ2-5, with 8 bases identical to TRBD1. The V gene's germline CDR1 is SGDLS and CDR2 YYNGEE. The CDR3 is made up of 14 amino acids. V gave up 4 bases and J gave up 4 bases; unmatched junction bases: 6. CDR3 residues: CASSLGQGAETQYF. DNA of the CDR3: TGTGCCAGCAGCTTGGGTCAGGGGGCAGAGACCCAGTACTTC. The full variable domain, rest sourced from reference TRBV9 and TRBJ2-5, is DSGVTQTPKHLITATGQRVTLRCSPRSGDLSVYWYQQSLDQGLQFLIQYYNGEERAKGNILERFSAQQFPDLHSELNLSSLELGDSALYFCASSLGQGAETQYFGPGTRLLVL.

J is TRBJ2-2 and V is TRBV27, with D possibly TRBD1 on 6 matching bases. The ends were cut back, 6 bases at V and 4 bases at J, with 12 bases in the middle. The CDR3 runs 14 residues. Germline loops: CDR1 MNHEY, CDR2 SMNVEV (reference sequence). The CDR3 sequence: CASSRTGTTGELFF. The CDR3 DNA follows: TGTGCCAGCAGCCGAACAGGGACCACCGGGGAGCTGTTTTTT.

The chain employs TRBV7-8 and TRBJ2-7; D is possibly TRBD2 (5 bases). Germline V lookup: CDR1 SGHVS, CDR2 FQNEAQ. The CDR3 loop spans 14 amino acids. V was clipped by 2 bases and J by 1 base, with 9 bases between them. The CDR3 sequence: CASSLSRGSYEQYF. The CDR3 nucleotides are TGTGCCAGCAGCTTAAGTCGGGGTTCCTACGAGCAGTACTTC. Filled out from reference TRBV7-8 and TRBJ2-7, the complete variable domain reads GAGVSQSPRYKVAKRGQDVALRCDPISGHVSLFWYQQALGQGPEFLTYFQNEAQLDKSGLPSDRFFAERPEGSVSTLKIQRTQQEDSAVYLCASSLSRGSYEQYFGPGTRLTVT.

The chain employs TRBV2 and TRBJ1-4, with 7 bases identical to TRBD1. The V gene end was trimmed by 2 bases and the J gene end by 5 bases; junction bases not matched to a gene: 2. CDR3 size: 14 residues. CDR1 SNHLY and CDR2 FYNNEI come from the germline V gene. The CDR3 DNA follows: TGTGCCAGCAGTGAAACGACAGGGAATGAAAAACTGTTTTTT. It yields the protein CASSETTGNEKLFF.